This TCR beta chain derives from a study of CD8 T cells in Susac syndrome. Regarding the study as a whole: As the study acknowledged, the number of individuals in its TCR sequencing and HLA analysis was relatively small.

Germline CDR1 and CDR2: SEHNR and FQNEAQ (reference sequence). This CDR3 is 15 amino acids long. V lost 1 base and J lost 8, with 12 bases in between. In its sample, this clonotype was seen once. Antigen unknown. Each multiple sclerosis control was a treatment-naive patient with relapsing-remitting disease that was either stable or active. Through negative isolation, CD4+ and CD8+ T cells were obtained, while TEMRA cells were enriched using FACS. The RNA input was 0.5 to 1 ug, and it was reverse transcribed with random hexamers. Amplification of TCR beta CDR3 by immunoSEQ multiplex PCR spanned 54 Vbeta and 13 Jbeta. From the immunoSEQ multiplex PCR reads, TCRdb called clonotypes with MiXCR, one entry per CDR3 protein. The sample lists 100,000 to 150,000 distinct CDR3 sequences, roughly 93% seen once, with 0.093% in the top ten.

This sequence joins TRBV7-9 and TRBJ1-6, with no clear D. The receptor was isolated from a human donor with multiple sclerosis. The sequenced sample consisted of CD4+ T cells from PBMCs. The DNA of the CDR3 is TGTGCCAGCAGCTTAGTAGCCAGCCTTGATTCACCCCTCCACTTT. It is translated as CASSLVASLDSPLHF.